These 24 T cell receptor beta chains share one sample of origin, sequenced in a study of Graves' ophthalmopathy and Graves' hyperthyroidism. RNA served as the template for amplifying TCR beta CDR3 regions. HTBI-primed RT-PCR formed the first round, and a multiplex PCR formed the second. Each CDR3 protein gets one entry after TCRdb re-called the multiplex PCR reads with MiXCR. The repertoire holds hundreds of thousands of distinct CDR3 sequences, with roughly two fifths as singletons. The sample taken for sequencing was peripheral blood. These receptors originate from an adult man with Graves' ophthalmopathy.

This clonotype was observed a few times. This rearrangement joins TRBV7-9 to TRBJ2-7; a possible D gene is TRBD1 (7 bases). CDR3 length: 17 amino acids. Trimming pared 3 bases from V and 3 bases from J, leaving 21 bases between. Germline V CDR1 and CDR2: SEHNR, FQNEAQ (reference sequence). The CDR3 region is CASSFLNTRDRGYEQYF. In DNA, the CDR3 is TGTGCCAGCAGCTTCCTTAATACGCGGGACAGAGGCTACGAGCAGTACTTC. Variable domain in full (rest from reference TRBV7-9 and TRBJ2-7): DTGVSQNPRHKITKRGQNVTFRCDPISEHNRLYWYRQTLGQGPEFLTYFQNEAQLEKSRLLSDRFSAERPKGSFSTLEIQRTEQGDSAMYLCASSFLNTRDRGYEQYFGPGTRLTVT.

This clonotype was observed a single time. At one of its ends the junction is not consistent with the germline gene, which may arise from a read error. The chain combines TRBV5-4 with TRBJ1-1; 9 nucleotides line up with TRBD1. This CDR3 region has 14 residues. Germline loops: CDR1 SGHNT, CDR2 YYREEE (reference sequence). The chain's CDR3 is CASSLRQGDAEACF. The CDR3 region has the DNA TGTGCCAGCAGCTTGAGACAGGGGGACGCTGAAGCTTGCTTT.

The table lists this clonotype with many counts. The chain carries TRBV7-2 and TRBJ2-7; D call uncertain. This CDR3 is 15 amino acids long. Germline lookup yields CDR1 SGHTA and CDR2 FQGNSA. V was clipped by 1 base and J by 3 bases, with 13 bases between them. The DNA of the CDR3 is TGTGCCAGCAGCTTAGTCCACAGTGCGAACTACGAGCAGTACTTC. Protein: CASSLVHSANYEQYF.

The chain recombines TRBV7-2 with TRBJ1-6, with 10 positions matching TRBD1. The CDR3 extends over 16 amino acids. V shed 5 bases and J 6 bases; nucleotides not matched to a gene: 7. The germline gives CDR1 SGHTA, CDR2 FQGNSA. The CDR3: CASSIMGQGINSPLHF. In nucleotides, the CDR3 is TGTGCCAGCAGCATTATGGGACAGGGGATTAATTCACCCCTCCACTTT.

This clonotype has a count of ten or more. This chain links TRBV11-3 with TRBJ2-7; 13 bases are a match to TRBD2. CDR1 and CDR2 (germline): SGHNT, YENEEA. V gave up 4 bases and J gave up 4 bases; unmatched junction bases: 7. The CDR3 is 16 residues long. The CDR3 sequence is CASSYRTGLAGYEQYF. The CDR3 bases are TGTGCCAGCAGCTACCGTACGGGACTAGCGGGGTACGAGCAGTACTTC.

The chain combines TRBV10-1 with TRBJ2-2, with 9 bases identical to TRBD1. Per germline, CDR1 WNHNN and CDR2 SYGVQD (reference sequence). V lost 8 bases and J lost 3; bases outside the gene matches: 4. The CDR3 covers 14 residues. The DNA for the CDR3 is TGCGCCAGCCAGGGACAGGGAGACACCGGGGAGCTGTTTTTT. Protein: CASQGQGDTGELFF.

Here the CDR3 reads CSARDRGLGNQPQHF. In DNA form, the CDR3 reads TGCAGTGCTAGAGATCGGGGGCTAGGTAATCAGCCCCAGCATTTT. The rearrangement uses TRBV20-1 and TRBJ1-5; maybe TRBD1 (6 bases). Trimming shortened V by 0 bases and J by 4 bases, and 13 bases separated the two germline ends. CDR3 size: 15 residues. Germline-derived CDR1 and CDR2 are DFQATT and SNEGSKA (reference sequence).

The J gene is TRBJ1-5, the V gene TRBV5-6; 9 bases match TRBD1. Germline lookup yields CDR1 SGHDT and CDR2 YYEEEE. Losses at the gene ends were 0 bases for V and 2 bases for J; bases not matched to a gene: 9. CDR3 length: 18 amino acids. The CDR3 region is CASSLVRTGVSGNQPQHF. CDR3 DNA: TGTGCCAGCAGCTTGGTCCGGACAGGGGTGTCGGGCAATCAGCCCCAGCATTTT.

This clonotype has just a few counts. The V gene is TRBV7-2, the J gene TRBJ2-5; D is uncertain. Trimming pared 1 base from V and 3 bases from J, leaving 12 bases between. The CDR3 extends over 15 amino acids. CDR1 is SGHTA, CDR2 FQGNSA, per germline. The CDR3 bases are TGTGCCAGCAGCTTAGAGTTCGCTAGTAAAGAGACCCAGTACTTC. This gives the protein CASSLEFASKETQYF.

This clonotype was seen only a few times. The genes are TRBV5-5 and TRBJ1-6; 10 nucleotides align to TRBD1. This CDR3 is 16 amino acids long. With 4 bases clipped from V and 9 bases from J, the junction kept 10 bases outside the gene matches. Germline-derived CDR1 and CDR2 are SGHKS and YYEKEE (reference sequence). The CDR3 sequence is CASSLLKGQGSSPLHF. CDR3 coding DNA: TGTGCCAGCAGCCTACTAAAGGGACAGGGGAGTTCACCCCTCCACTTT.

J is TRBJ1-2 and V is TRBV29-1, with 7 bases fitting TRBD1. The germline CDR1 and CDR2 sequences are SQVTM and ANQGSEA. The CDR3 has 14 amino acids. The V and J ends lost 8 bases and 3 bases, in that order; junction bases with no gene match: 12. CDR3: CSQDGQERYYGYTF. The CDR3 DNA sequence: TGCAGCCAAGACGGACAGGAACGGTACTATGGCTACACCTTC.

This clonotype was seen repeatedly, ten times or more. CDR3 sequence (DNA): TGCAGTGCGCTAACTAACAGGATATGGAGCAATCAGCCCCAGCATTTT. It encodes CSALTNRIWSNQPQHF. The genes are TRBV20-1 and TRBJ1-5, with D possibly TRBD1 on 5 matching bases. V was trimmed by 6 bases and J by 1 base, leaving 19 bases between them. Germline assignment: CDR1 DFQATT and CDR2 SNEGSKA (reference sequence). The CDR3 runs 16 residues.

The DNA for the CDR3 is TGTGCCAGTAGTATAGACCCGATCAGAGTGAACACTGAAGCTTTCTTT. This translates into CASSIDPIRVNTEAFF. J is TRBJ1-1 and V is TRBV19; D is uncertain. The CDR3 covers 16 residues. CDR1 and CDR2 (germline): LNHDA, SQIVND (reference sequence). Trimming took off 0 bases at V and 0 bases at J, with 11 bases between the two ends.

In its sample, this clonotype was seen many times. This rearrangement joins TRBV9 to TRBJ1-6; possibly TRBD1 for D (6 bases). V dropped 3 bases and J dropped 9 bases, with 13 bases sitting between them. Germline-derived CDR1 and CDR2 are SGDLS and YYNGEE. This CDR3 is 14 amino acids long. The DNA of the CDR3 is TGTGCCAGCAGCGCCTCAGGGGTATCTTCACCCCTCCACTTT. This encodes CASSASGVSSPLHF.

V and J are TRBV29-1 and TRBJ1-1, with TRBD1 matching over 7 bases. This CDR3 is 15 amino acids long. From germline, CDR1 is SQVTM and CDR2 ANQGSEA. The trim removed 2 bases at V and 5 bases at J, leaving 11 bases unmatched. CDR3 in DNA: TGCAGCGTTGAACACCAAAAGGGGGCATGGACTGAAGCTTTCTTT. Residues: CSVEHQKGAWTEAFF. The whole variable domain, remainder taken from reference TRBV29-1 and TRBJ1-1, is SAVISQKPSRDICQRGTSLTIQCQVDSQVTMMFWYRQQPGQSLTLIATANQGSEATYESGFVIDKFPISRPNLTFSTLTVSNMSPEDSSIYLCSVEHQKGAWTEAFFGQGTRLTVV.

Comments on this clonotype: The junction and the germline gene differ at one end; a read error may be behind it. This rearrangement joins TRBV24-1 to TRBJ1-5; D is ambiguous. The CDR3 length is 15 residues. CDR1 and CDR2 (germline): KGHDR, SFDVKD. This CDR3 reads CTTSDGSNSNQPQHF. Written as DNA, the CDR3 is TGTACCACCAGTGACGGGTCAAATAGCAATCAGCCCCAGCATTTT.

This clonotype showed up many times. V usage is TRBV2 and J usage is TRBJ2-7; perhaps D is TRBD1 or TRBD2 (5 bases each). This CDR3 is 14 amino acids long. Germline V CDR1 and CDR2: SNHLY, FYNNEI. Trimming removed 6 bases from V and 2 bases from J, with 14 bases in between. CDR3 in DNA: TGTGCCAGCAGGAGGGGCAGGTCCACCTACGAGCAGTACTTC. As protein: CASRRGRSTYEQYF.

This clonotype has ten or more counts. V usage is TRBV19 and J usage is TRBJ1-6; D might be TRBD1 (5 bases). Germline CDR1 reads LNHDA; CDR2 reads SQIVND (reference sequence). With 1 base removed from V and 8 bases from J, the gap between germline ends came to 12 bases. There are 15 residues in the CDR3. The CDR3 loop is CASSIGGTPHSPLHF. CDR3 sequence (DNA): TGTGCCAGTAGTATAGGAGGGACGCCTCATTCACCCCTCCACTTT.

With regard to this clonotype: The junction departs from the called germline gene at one end, perhaps through a read error. The CDR3 sequence is CASSLELGVYTGELFF. CDR3 nucleotides: TGCGCCAGCAGCTTGGAACTAGGGGTCTACACCGGGGAGCTGTTTTTT. The chain is built from TRBV7-9 and TRBJ2-2; perhaps D is TRBD1 or TRBD2 (5 bases each). Germline CDR1 reads SEHNR; CDR2 reads FQNEAQ (reference sequence). This CDR3 region has 16 residues.

The rearrangement joins TRBV5-5 to TRBJ2-7; either TRBD1 or TRBD2 may fit D (5 bases each). V was pared by 3 bases and J by 2 bases, with 15 bases between. Germline V CDR1 and CDR2: SGHKS, YYEKEE (reference sequence). This CDR3 is 15 amino acids long. CDR3: CASSSPGTATYEQYF. The CDR3 DNA follows: TGTGCCAGCAGCTCCCCCGGGACCGCCACCTACGAGCAGTACTTC.

Of note for this clonotype: With a much larger clone just one base away, this may be a read error. This sequence joins TRBV10-3 and TRBJ1-2; D possibly corresponds to TRBD1 (6 bases). Germline lookup yields CDR1 ENHRY and CDR2 SYGVKD. This CDR3 region has 12 residues. V lost 5 bases to trimming and J lost 2 bases, with 6 bases between them. The CDR3 DNA is TGTGCCATCAGTCAGGGGAACTATGGCTACACCTTC. This encodes CAISQGNYGYTF.

The chain employs TRBV2 and TRBJ1-2; TRBD1 agrees at 9 bases. Per germline, CDR1 SNHLY and CDR2 FYNNEI. J lost 3 bases, V lost 4 bases, and 6 bases had no gene match. The CDR3 has 15 residues. The CDR3 reads CASSGVGQGDYGYTF. In nucleotides, the CDR3 is TGTGCCAGCAGTGGCGTGGGACAGGGCGACTATGGCTACACCTTC.

This clonotype was seen only once. The V call is TRBV14, the J call TRBJ2-7, with 8 nucleotides matching TRBD1. Trimming took 5 bases from V and 6 from J; bases not matched to a gene: 9. The CDR3 runs to 14 residues. Germline assignment: CDR1 SGHDN and CDR2 FVKESK. As DNA, the CDR3 is TGTGCCAGCAGCTCGCCACCTGACAGGGGCGAGCAGTACTTC. This encodes CASSSPPDRGEQYF. Filled out from reference TRBV14 and TRBJ2-7, the complete variable domain reads EAGVTQFPSHSVIEKGQTVTLRCDPISGHDNLYWYRRVMGKEIKFLLHFVKESKQDESGMPNNRFLAERTGGTYSTLKVQPAELEDSGVYFCASSSPPDRGEQYFGPGTRLTVT.

The chain recombines TRBV9 with TRBJ2-7; possibly TRBD1 for D (6 bases). The length of the CDR3 is 14 residues. From germline, CDR1 is SGDLS and CDR2 YYNGEE. Trimming shortened V by 4 bases and J by 3 bases, and 14 bases separated the two germline ends. CDR3 loop: CASSLTLQGYEQYF. The CDR3 nucleotides are TGTGCCAGCAGCTTAACTCTACAGGGCTACGAGCAGTACTTC.